Presented here are 2 T cell receptor beta chains from one specimen sequenced in a study of shared T cell receptors in the human thymus. Using immunoSEQ multiplex PCR, the repertoire was profiled, and TCRdb retains in-frame clones only, with some absent. Among approximately 660,000 clones, approximately 90% were seen once, and the ten largest hold 0.0095% to 0.012%. These data were also reused for a study on human thymus T cells.

Sequencing was carried out using thymocytes. These receptors came from a boy younger than two with a congenital heart defect.

V gene TRBV9 combines with J gene TRBJ2-1; 10 nucleotides align to TRBD2. Trimming cost V 5 bases and J 4 bases; bases outside gene matches: 15. CDR1 SGDLS and CDR2 YYNGEE come from the germline V gene. CDR3 size: 18 residues. The CDR3 is CASSVIPGTSDGYNEQFF. DNA for the CDR3: TGTGCCAGCAGTGTAATCCCCGGGACTAGCGACGGATACAATGAGCAGTTCTTC.

The chain joins TRBV6-1 to TRBJ2-3; a possible D gene is TRBD2 (5 bases). In germline, CDR1 is MNHNS, CDR2 SASEGT. This CDR3 region has 14 residues. V was shortened by 6 bases and J by 2 bases, with 12 bases between the two germline ends. CDR3 DNA sequence: TGTGCCAGCAGCGATGATGGACTCACAGATACGCAGTATTTT. This translates into CASSDDGLTDTQYF.